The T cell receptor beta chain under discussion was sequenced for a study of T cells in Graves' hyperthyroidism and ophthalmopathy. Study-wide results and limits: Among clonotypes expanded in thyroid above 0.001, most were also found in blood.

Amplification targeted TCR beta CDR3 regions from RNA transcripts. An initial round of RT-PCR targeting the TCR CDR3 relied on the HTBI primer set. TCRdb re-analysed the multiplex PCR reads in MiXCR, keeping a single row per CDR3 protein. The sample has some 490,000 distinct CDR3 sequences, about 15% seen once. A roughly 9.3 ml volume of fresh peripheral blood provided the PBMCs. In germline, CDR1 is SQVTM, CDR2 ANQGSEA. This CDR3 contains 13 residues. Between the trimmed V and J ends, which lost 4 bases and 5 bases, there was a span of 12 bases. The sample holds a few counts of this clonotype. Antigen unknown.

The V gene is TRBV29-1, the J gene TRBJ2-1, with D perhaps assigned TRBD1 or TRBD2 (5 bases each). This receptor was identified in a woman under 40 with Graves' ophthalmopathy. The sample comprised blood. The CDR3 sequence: CSVVPQGHNEQFF. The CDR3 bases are TGCAGCGTTGTCCCGCAGGGACACAATGAGCAGTTCTTC.